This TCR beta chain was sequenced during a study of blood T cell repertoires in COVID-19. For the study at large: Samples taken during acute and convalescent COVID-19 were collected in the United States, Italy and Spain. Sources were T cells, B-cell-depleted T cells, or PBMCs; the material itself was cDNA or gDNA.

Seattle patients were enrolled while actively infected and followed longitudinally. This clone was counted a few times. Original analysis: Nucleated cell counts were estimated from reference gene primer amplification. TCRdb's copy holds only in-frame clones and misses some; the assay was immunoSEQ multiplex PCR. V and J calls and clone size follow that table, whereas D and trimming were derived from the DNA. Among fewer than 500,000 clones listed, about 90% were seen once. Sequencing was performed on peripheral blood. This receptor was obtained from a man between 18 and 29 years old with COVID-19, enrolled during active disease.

CDR3 nucleotides: TGTGCCAGCAGCCCCAAGCGACTAGCCCCAGATACGCAGTATTTT. It is translated as CASSPKRLAPDTQYF. The chain recombines TRBV7-9 with TRBJ2-3; 7 bases agree with TRBD2. V shed 5 bases, J shed 4 bases, and the junction held 9 bases outside the gene matches. The CDR3 runs 15 residues. Germline-derived CDR1 and CDR2 are SEHNR and FQNEAQ (reference sequence).